This T cell receptor beta chain came from a study of cytomegalovirus exposure and HLA in healthy donors. Concerning this clone itself: Its antigen remains unknown.

CDR1 SGHAT and CDR2 FQNNGV come from the germline V gene. The CDR3 extends over 15 amino acids. V gave up 6 bases and J gave up 5 bases, with 19 bases separating them. Study conclusions and caveats: Cytomegalovirus association was assigned to approximately 160 TCR beta chains.

The validation cohort, a group of more than 100 subjects, included the donors and was separate from the roughly 700-subject first cohort. Measured with immunoSEQ multiplex PCR; TCRdb has only the in-frame clones, and not every one. The sample contains some 110,000 clones, about nine tenths of which appear only once. The chain couples TRBV11-2 to TRBJ2-5; perhaps TRBD2 as D (6 bases). This receptor was identified in a man between 18 and 35 years old in good health and CMV-seronegative. Sequencing was done on a sample of PBMCs. DNA for the CDR3: TGTGCCAGCAGATCTGCGGTAGCGGTATTGGAGACCCAGTACTTC. Protein: CASRSAVAVLETQYF.